This TCR beta chain comes out of a study of T cell changes during pregnancy in multiple sclerosis. This clone was counted once. Clones were read by immunoSEQ multiplex PCR, and TCRdb kept only the in-frame ones, dropping some. The sample lists around 61,000 clones, around 90% occurring once. Trimming stripped 4 bases from V and 3 bases from J, with 9 bases between. This CDR3 comprises 12 residues. Germline assignment: CDR1 GTSNPN and CDR2 SVGIG (reference sequence). Material: peripheral blood, obtained in the third trimester of pregnancy. The receptor was isolated from a female donor in good health, enrolled as a control in a pregnancy study. The gene calls are TRBV30 and TRBJ2-5; no definite D call. The CDR3 DNA reads as TGTGCCTGGAACCAGGCCGAAGAGACCCAGTACTTC. Translation: CAWNQAEETQYF.